A single sample is the source of the 31 T cell receptor beta chains below, sequenced in a study of cytomegalovirus exposure and HLA in healthy donors. Here immunoSEQ multiplex PCR was the method, and the copy in TCRdb shows in-frame clones only, minus some. This sample has over 85,000 clones, with approximately 87% found just once. Source material: PBMCs. Receptors were obtained from a woman aged 25 to 39 in good health and CMV-seropositive.

This clone turned up a few times. This chain links TRBV21-1 with TRBJ2-7; TRBD2, as called in the table, went unchecked against the DNA. TRBV21-1 is a pseudogene segment. The CDR3 totals 14 residues. The CDR3 bases are TGTGCCAGCAGCAACGCGCGGTTTTCCTACGAGCAGTACTTC. Its protein is CASSNARFSYEQYF.

The CDR3 bases are TGTGCCAGTAGTATGGACAGGGGGTCGTACAATGAGCAGTTCTTC. Its translation is CASSMDRGSYNEQFF. The chain joins TRBV19 to TRBJ2-1; 10 bases agree with TRBD1. J lost 4 bases, V lost 3 bases, and 3 bases had no gene match. This CDR3 contains 15 residues. CDR1 LNHDA and CDR2 SQIVND come from the germline V gene (reference sequence). The variable domain in full, completed from reference TRBV19 and TRBJ2-1, reads DGGITQSPKYLFRKEGQNVTLSCEQNLNHDAMYWYRQDPGQGLRLIYYSQIVNDFQKGDIAEGYSVSREKKESFPLTVTSAQKNPTAFYLCASSMDRGSYNEQFFGPGTRLTVL.

This chain joins TRBV30 and TRBJ2-7, with D possibly being TRBD1 (5 bases). CDR1 and CDR2 (germline): GTSNPN, SVGIG (reference sequence). V lost 0 bases, J lost 7 bases, and 7 bases lay in between. This CDR3 contains 11 residues. The CDR3 coding sequence is TGTGCCTGGAGTGTCAGGACAGAGCAGTACTTC. This sequence encodes CAWSVRTEQYF.

The chain uses TRBV30 and TRBJ2-1, with a weak D call TRBD2 (5 bases). Germline V gives CDR1 GTSNPN, CDR2 SVGIG (reference sequence). V shed 0 bases and J shed 7 bases, with 10 bases lying between them. The CDR3 is 13 amino acids. CDR3: CAWSVYGVNEQFF. The CDR3 bases are TGTGCCTGGAGTGTATACGGGGTAAATGAGCAGTTCTTC.

The genes are TRBV2 and TRBJ2-2; perhaps TRBD2 as D (5 bases). Germline CDR1 is SNHLY and CDR2 is FYNNEI. This CDR3 is built from 14 residues. V dropped 4 bases and J dropped 3 bases, with 9 bases sitting between them. Here the CDR3 DNA reads TGTGCCAGCAGTGGAGGGCTCGACACCGGGGAGCTGTTTTTT. This encodes CASSGGLDTGELFF.

CDR3 DNA sequence: TGTGCCAGCAGATTGGGACAGGGTTTGAATGAGCAGTTCTTC. Amino acids: CASRLGQGLNEQFF. V and J are TRBV28 and TRBJ2-1, with 9 positions matching TRBD1. The germline CDR1 and CDR2 sequences are MDHEN and SYDVKM. This CDR3 spans 14 amino acids. The V gene end was trimmed by 6 bases and the J gene end by 7 bases; junction bases not matched to a gene: 7.

This clone has a handful of counts. This chain links TRBV11-2 with TRBJ2-3; D perhaps matches TRBD1 (5 bases). Germline values: CDR1 SGHAT, CDR2 FQNNGV. The V gene lost 5 bases and the J gene lost 10 bases, with 16 bases spanning the gap. There are 13 residues in the CDR3. The DNA of the CDR3 is TGTGCCAGCAGCCCCACCAGGGCGGAGTCGCAGTATTTT. It encodes CASSPTRAESQYF.

This clone has a single count. The V and J genes are TRBV6-1 and TRBJ1-2; D remains unclear. The CDR3 is made up of 14 amino acids. V dropped 4 bases and J dropped 0 bases, with 9 bases sitting between them. Germline CDR1 MNHNS, CDR2 SASEGT. CDR3 in amino acids: CASSVAGSNYGYTF. DNA of the CDR3: TGTGCCAGCAGTGTTGCCGGGTCTAACTATGGCTACACCTTC.

The chain is built from TRBV6-6 and TRBJ2-5, with D maybe TRBD2 (6 bases). V dropped 4 bases and J dropped 2 bases, with 11 bases sitting between them. This CDR3 is 14 amino acids long. CDR1 and CDR2 (germline): MNHNY, SVGAGI (reference sequence). The CDR3 DNA reads TGTGCCAGCAGTTGGGTGGGGGGTCAAGAGACCCAGTACTTC. Translation gives CASSWVGGQETQYF.

This clone was seen a single time. The V call is TRBV4-3, the J call TRBJ2-1; TRBD2 might be the D (6 bases). Germline CDR1 LGHNA, CDR2 YSLEER. The germline V and J ends were trimmed by 1 base and 5 bases, with 18 bases remaining between them. This CDR3 region has 17 residues. In DNA, the CDR3 is TGCGCCAGCAGCCAAGGCCTGGCGGGGTGGGGGGACAATGAGCAGTTCTTC. Amino acids: CASSQGLAGWGDNEQFF.

The gene calls are TRBV27 and TRBJ1-5; 8 positions match TRBD1. Germline values: CDR1 MNHEY, CDR2 SMNVEV (reference sequence). The J segment lost 2 bases and the V segment lost 5 bases, leaving 2 bases of the junction unmatched. The CDR3 is 14 amino acids. The CDR3 region is CASSPGQGNQPQHF. The CDR3, as DNA: TGTGCCAGCAGTCCGGGACAGGGCAATCAGCCCCAGCATTTT.

This chain links TRBV14 with TRBJ2-7; 13 bases are shared with TRBD2. The CDR3 has 19 amino acids. V lost 4 bases to trimming and J lost 5 bases; unmatched junction nucleotides: 17. Per germline, CDR1 SGHDN and CDR2 FVKESK. The CDR3 here is CASSPRVRAEGLAGDEQYF. The CDR3 coding sequence is TGTGCCAGCAGCCCGCGGGTCCGCGCGGAAGGACTAGCGGGAGACGAGCAGTACTTC.

This rearrangement joins TRBV7-9 to TRBJ1-2, with 8 bases aligning to TRBD1. Trimming at V came to 1 base and at J to 6 bases, leaving 7 bases not matched to a gene. In germline, CDR1 is SEHNR, CDR2 FQNEAQ (reference sequence). The CDR3 runs 15 residues. The CDR3 sequence: CASSLGGTGSDGYTF. As DNA, the CDR3 is TGTGCCAGCAGCTTAGGGGGGACAGGATCCGATGGCTACACCTTC. Full variable domain (missing parts from reference TRBV7-9 and TRBJ1-2): DTGVSQNPRHKITKRGQNVTFRCDPISEHNRLYWYRQTLGQGPEFLTYFQNEAQLEKSRLLSDRFSAERPKGSFSTLEIQRTEQGDSAMYLCASSLGGTGSDGYTFGSGTRLTVV.

The V gene is TRBV6-5, the J gene TRBJ2-2; perhaps TRBD1 as D (5 bases). V lost 11 bases to trimming and J lost 1 base, with 17 bases between them. CDR1 and CDR2 from the germline V gene are MNHEY and SVGAGI. The CDR3 contains 15 residues. The CDR3 loop is CAARPFRGNTGELFF. The CDR3 DNA is TGTGCCGCGCGGCCCTTTAGGGGGAACACCGGGGAGCTGTTTTTT.

The chain joins TRBV25-1 to TRBJ2-1; 10 nucleotides line up with TRBD2. This CDR3 has 15 amino acids. The trim removed 3 bases at V and 3 bases at J, leaving 2 bases unmatched. CDR1 and CDR2 from the germline V gene are MGHDK and SYGVNS. The CDR3 loop reads CASSETSGYYNEQFF. The CDR3 coding sequence is TGTGCCAGCAGTGAGACTAGCGGGTACTACAATGAGCAGTTCTTC.

This clone was seen only a few times. J is TRBJ1-1 and V is TRBV12-5; D is unresolved. Trimming left V 4 bases short and J 10 bases short, with 19 bases between. Germline V lookup: CDR1 LGHNT, CDR2 FRNRAP. The CDR3 consists of 14 residues. The CDR3 loop is CASGSTPSGKGAFF. CDR3 bases: TGTGCTAGTGGTTCTACACCCTCGGGGAAAGGAGCTTTCTTT.

The CDR3 bases are TGTGCCAGCAGGGGACTAGCGGACCAAGAGACCCAGTACTTC. This sequence encodes CASRGLADQETQYF. The chain recombines TRBV6-1 with TRBJ2-5, with 11 nucleotides matching TRBD2. V was clipped by 6 bases and J by 0 bases; unmatched bases: 0. Germline CDR1 is MNHNS and CDR2 is SASEGT. The CDR3 covers 14 residues.

The chain carries TRBV30 and TRBJ2-3; tentative D call: TRBD1 (6 bases). CDR3 length equals 13 residues. Germline CDR1 and CDR2: GTSNPN and SVGIG (reference sequence). Trimming stripped 3 bases from V and 4 bases from J, with 11 bases between. The CDR3 loop reads CAWSTGSPDTQYF. Written as DNA, the CDR3 is TGTGCCTGGAGCACAGGGTCTCCAGATACGCAGTATTTT.

This chain links TRBV20-1 with TRBJ1-2, with D tentatively TRBD1 (5 bases). The CDR3 is made up of 11 amino acids. V dropped 4 bases and J dropped 7 bases, with 10 bases sitting between them. Germline assignment: CDR1 DFQATT and CDR2 SNEGSKA (reference sequence). In DNA, the CDR3 is TGCAGTGCTACCAGGAGGGGTGGCTACACCTTC. It translates to CSATRRGGYTF.

The chain combines TRBV11-2 with TRBJ2-7, with D unresolved. This CDR3 contains 11 residues. The V end lost 3 bases, the J end lost 3 bases, and 3 bases lay between the germline ends. Germline V gene sequence: CDR1 SGHAT, CDR2 FQNNGV. The CDR3 coding sequence is TGTGCCAGCAGCTTTAGCTACGAGCAGTACTTC. This encodes CASSFSYEQYF.

The chain employs TRBV5-4 and TRBJ1-1, with a possible D match to TRBD1 (6 bases). Germline loops: CDR1 SGHNT, CDR2 YYREEE (reference sequence). The CDR3 totals 14 residues. V dropped 1 base and J dropped 4 bases, with 11 bases sitting between them. In DNA, the CDR3 is TGTGCCAGCAGCTTGCAGGGGAGGGGCACTGAAGCTTTCTTT. It translates to CASSLQGRGTEAFF. The full variable domain, its missing parts supplied by reference TRBV5-4 and TRBJ1-1, is ETGVTQSPTHLIKTRGQQVTLRCSSQSGHNTVSWYQQALGQGPQFIFQYYREEENGRGNFPPRFSGLQFPNYSSELNVNALELDDSALYLCASSLQGRGTEAFFGQGTRLTVV.

The chain is built from TRBV4-3 and TRBJ1-2; a weak D match, TRBD1 (6 bases). Trimming left V 0 bases short and J 2 bases short, with 16 bases between. Germline V CDR1 and CDR2: LGHNA, YSLEER. The CDR3 is 17 residues long. The CDR3 coding sequence is TGCGCCAGCAGCCAAGATCAAAACAGGGTCCTGAACTATGGCTACACCTTC. Protein product: CASSQDQNRVLNYGYTF.

CDR3 residues: CASSSRDLPGELFF. DNA of the CDR3: TGTGCCAGCAGCAGTCGGGACTTGCCCGGGGAGCTGTTTTTT. The rearrangement joins TRBV14 to TRBJ2-2, with D possibly TRBD2 on 6 matching bases. The CDR3 consists of 14 residues. The germline V gene encodes CDR1 SGHDN and CDR2 FVKESK. Trimming took off 5 bases at V and 6 bases at J, with 13 bases between the two ends.

The rearrangement uses TRBV2 and TRBJ1-5, with 7 bases that match TRBD1. The CDR3 length is 14 residues. The V segment lost 7 bases and the J segment 6 bases; nucleotides outside the gene matches: 9. From germline, CDR1 is SNHLY and CDR2 FYNNEI. CDR3 in amino acids: CASTKTGRRQPQHF. In nucleotides, the CDR3 is TGTGCCAGCACTAAGACAGGGCGCCGTCAGCCCCAGCATTTT.

This chain uses TRBV6-5 with TRBJ1-3; tentatively, D is TRBD1 (5 bases). Trimming stripped 6 bases from V and 0 bases from J, with 12 bases between. This CDR3 has 15 amino acids. Per the germline V gene, CDR1 is MNHEY and CDR2 is SVGAGI. The CDR3 protein is CASRSGWNSGNTIYF. CDR3 nucleotides: TGTGCCAGCAGGTCAGGGTGGAACTCTGGAAACACCATATATTTT.

The chain is built from TRBV7-9 and TRBJ1-1; 8 bases are a match to TRBD1. J was trimmed by 2 bases and V by 5 bases; bases with no gene match: 7. The germline CDR1 and CDR2 sequences are SEHNR and FQNEAQ (reference sequence). The CDR3 extends over 15 amino acids. The CDR3 region is CASSRKGQDNTEAFF. The CDR3 coding sequence is TGTGCCAGCAGCCGAAAGGGACAGGACAACACTGAAGCTTTCTTT.

The chain joins TRBV5-6 to TRBJ2-1, with 7 bases identical to TRBD1. The CDR3 covers 14 residues. Germline loops: CDR1 SGHDT, CDR2 YYEEEE. J lost 4 bases, V lost 2 bases, and 3 bases had no gene match. The CDR3 nucleotides read TGTGCCAGCAGCTTCGGACAGGAGTACAATGAGCAGTTCTTC. Protein sequence: CASSFGQEYNEQFF.

V gene TRBV5-1 combines with J gene TRBJ1-2, with 7 bases matching TRBD1. Germline V gene sequence: CDR1 SGHRS, CDR2 YFSETQ. Unmatched junction bases numbered 7, after V lost 0 bases and J lost 5 bases. The CDR3 covers 15 residues. CDR3 nucleotides: TGCGCCAGCAGCTTGGCCACAGGACAGGCATATGGCTACACCTTC. Amino acids: CASSLATGQAYGYTF.

The CDR3 spells CASSLVGTGGEQYF. The CDR3, as DNA: TGTGCCAGCAGCTTGGTGGGGACAGGGGGCGAGCAGTACTTC. This chain connects TRBV5-4 to TRBJ2-7; TRBD1 agrees at 11 bases. From germline, CDR1 is SGHNT and CDR2 YYREEE (reference sequence). CDR3 size: 14 residues. V shed 0 bases and J 6 bases; nucleotides not matched to a gene: 2. Filled out from reference TRBV5-4 and TRBJ2-7, the complete variable domain reads ETGVTQSPTHLIKTRGQQVTLRCSSQSGHNTVSWYQQALGQGPQFIFQYYREEENGRGNFPPRFSGLQFPNYSSELNVNALELDDSALYLCASSLVGTGGEQYFGPGTRLTVT.

This chain joins TRBV2 and TRBJ1-5, with D perhaps TRBD1 (6 bases). CDR3 length: 14 amino acids. The germline V gene encodes CDR1 SNHLY and CDR2 FYNNEI. V lost 4 bases and J lost 1, with 8 bases in between. CDR3 nucleotides: TGTGCCAGCAGTGGGGGGACAAGCAATCAGCCCCAGCATTTT. Amino acid sequence: CASSGGTSNQPQHF.

The chain is built from TRBV7-9 and TRBJ2-7; TRBD1 agrees at 7 bases. The CDR3 consists of 14 residues. Looked up from germline, CDR1 is SEHNR and CDR2 is FQNEAQ (reference sequence). The J segment lost 5 bases and the V segment lost 1 base, leaving 5 bases of the junction unmatched. CDR3 in amino acids: CASSLGGTDHEQYF. As DNA, the CDR3 is TGTGCCAGCAGCTTAGGGGGGACAGACCACGAGCAGTACTTC. The full variable domain, in which reference TRBV7-9 and TRBJ2-7 provide the parts outside the CDR3, is DTGVSQNPRHKITKRGQNVTFRCDPISEHNRLYWYRQTLGQGPEFLTYFQNEAQLEKSRLLSDRFSAERPKGSFSTLEIQRTEQGDSAMYLCASSLGGTDHEQYFGPGTRLTVT.